Below are 19 T cell receptor beta chains sequenced from a single sample in a study of OX40 agonist ivuxolimab in advanced cancers. Libraries came from the immunoSEQ multiplex PCR assay. TCRdb carries this immuneACCESS record with in-frame sequences only. Its versions omit some clonotypes, under half of them owing to an unresolved V gene in the studies checked, with the rest unexplained. The sample profile shows about 88,000 clones; 85% of them were found once. The top ten hold 0.2% to 0.25% of the sample. Sequencing used CD4+ or CD8+ T cells sorted from blood, obtained in a trial of the OX40 agonist ivuxolimab. These receptor sequences come from an adult with an advanced solid tumor such as melanoma, head and neck, liver or kidney cancer.

This clone was picked up a small number of times. The CDR3 is CASSVRGDTEAFF. CDR3 sequence (DNA): TGTGCCAGCAGCGTCAGGGGGGACACTGAAGCTTTCTTT. The gene calls are TRBV7-9 and TRBJ1-1; 7 bases match TRBD1. Germline-derived CDR1 and CDR2 are SEHNR and FQNEAQ (reference sequence). The CDR3 sequence is 13 residues long. With 5 bases clipped from V and 3 bases from J, the junction kept 3 bases outside the gene matches.

This chain links TRBV6-5 with TRBJ2-7, with 12 bases identical to TRBD2. CDR1 is MNHEY and CDR2 is SVGAGI in the germline V gene. The CDR3 runs 15 residues. The V segment lost 6 bases and the J segment 5 bases; nucleotides outside the gene matches: 8. DNA for the CDR3: TGTGCCAGCAGCCGTCTAGCGGGAGGGCCAGACGAGCAGTACTTC. It codes for CASSRLAGGPDEQYF.

This clone has just a few counts. The J gene is TRBJ2-7, the V gene TRBV6-1; no firm D call. The CDR3 covers 12 residues. Germline-derived CDR1 and CDR2 are MNHNS and SASEGT. Trimming took 8 bases from V and 0 from J, leaving 8 bases between them. CDR3 residues: CASSLSSYEQYV. The DNA for the CDR3 is TGTGCCAGCTCTTTGAGCTCCTACGAGCAGTACGTC.

The CDR3, as DNA: TGTGCCAGCAGTTACAGTGCGACAGGGGCCGGGGAGCTGTTTTTT. Translation gives CASSYSATGAGELFF. V is TRBV6-5 and J is TRBJ2-2; 8 bases align to TRBD1. Per the germline V gene, CDR1 is MNHEY and CDR2 is SVGAGI. The CDR3 extends over 15 amino acids. Losses at the gene ends were 2 bases for V and 6 bases for J; bases not matched to a gene: 5.

The chain recombines TRBV5-1 with TRBJ2-5, with 9 bases aligning to TRBD1. CDR1 is SGHRS, CDR2 YFSETQ, per germline. The CDR3 extends over 18 amino acids. V lost 5 bases and J lost 8; bases outside the gene matches: 22. The CDR3 protein is CASSSLRDRAKGVGTQYF. The CDR3 DNA reads as TGCGCCAGCAGTTCATTGCGGGACAGGGCCAAGGGGGTTGGAACCCAGTACTTC.

The rearrangement uses TRBV19 and TRBJ1-6; no clear D gene. Trimming shortened V by 4 bases and J by 1 base, and 5 bases separated the two germline ends. Germline V CDR1 and CDR2: LNHDA, SQIVND (reference sequence). The CDR3 is made up of 14 amino acids. The CDR3 protein is CASSKKSYNSPLHF. The CDR3 DNA reads as TGTGCCAGTAGTAAGAAGTCCTATAATTCACCCCTCCACTTT.

The chain uses TRBV7-9 and TRBJ2-2; 8 positions agree with TRBD2. The CDR3 extends over 15 amino acids. V shed 4 bases and J 1 base; nucleotides not matched to a gene: 2. Germline CDR1 reads SEHNR; CDR2 reads FQNEAQ (reference sequence). DNA of the CDR3: TGTGCCAGCAGCTCGGCGGGAGGGAACACCGGGGAGCTGTTTTTT. This encodes CASSSAGGNTGELFF.

J is TRBJ2-3 and V is TRBV10-3; TRBD1 agrees at 9 bases. The CDR3 consists of 14 residues. Looked up from germline, CDR1 is ENHRY and CDR2 is SYGVKD. J lost 6 bases, V lost 10 bases, and 11 bases had no gene match. The CDR3 sequence is CATRPGQGPDTQYF. The CDR3 DNA sequence: TGTGCCACCCGTCCGGGACAGGGTCCGGATACGCAGTATTTT.

The gene calls are TRBV9 and TRBJ1-4; possible D gene TRBD1, 6 bases. Germline CDR1 is SGDLS and CDR2 is YYNGEE. Trimming took off 4 bases at V and 8 bases at J, with 18 bases between the two ends. CDR3 length: 15 amino acids. The DNA of the CDR3 is TGTGCCAGCAGCTCCCGAGGGGGGGTAGGCGAAAAACTGTTTTTT. The encoded protein is CASSSRGGVGEKLFF.

The chain combines TRBV10-3 with TRBJ2-3; 14 bases fit TRBD2. The V segment lost 6 bases and the J segment 6 bases; nucleotides outside the gene matches: 8. CDR3 length: 16 residues. Germline CDR1 is ENHRY and CDR2 is SYGVKD. The CDR3 nucleotides read TGTGCCATCAGAGGGACTAGCGGGAGAGGGGGGGATACGCAGTATTTT. Protein sequence: CAIRGTSGRGGDTQYF.

The CDR3 region has the DNA TGTGCCAGCAGCCCCCAGCGGGGGGCGGGAGAGACCCAGTACTTC. It codes for CASSPQRGAGETQYF. The chain couples TRBV7-2 to TRBJ2-5; 9 bases line up with TRBD2. The CDR3 contains 15 residues. Germline CDR1 is SGHTA and CDR2 is FQGNSA. V gave up 5 bases and J gave up 4 bases; unmatched junction bases: 8.

The table lists this clone with a count of one. The CDR3 nucleotides are TGTGCCAGCTCACCAGTACAGTTGGACCTAAATAACAATGAGCAGTTCTTC. This codes for CASSPVQLDLNNNEQFF. The chain links TRBV18 to TRBJ2-1; D is ambiguous. This CDR3 comprises 17 residues. Deletions cut 2 bases from V and 5 bases from J, with 19 bases between. The germline CDR1 and CDR2 sequences are KGHSH and LQKENI.

The chain couples TRBV27 to TRBJ1-6; D might be TRBD1 (5 bases). The CDR3 is 13 amino acids. The ends were cut back, 5 bases at V and 7 bases at J, with 9 bases in the middle. Germline V gene lookup returns CDR1 MNHEY and CDR2 SMNVEV (reference sequence). The CDR3 region is CASSARQNSPLHF. The CDR3 DNA is TGTGCCAGCAGTGCTAGACAGAATTCACCCCTCCACTTT.

The gene calls are TRBV6-6 and TRBJ2-7, with D perhaps matching TRBD1 (5 bases). The CDR3 runs to 15 residues. Germline V lookup: CDR1 MNHNY, CDR2 SVGAGI (reference sequence). Trimming left V 6 bases short and J 0 bases short, with 15 bases between. The CDR3 is CASRVGLRSSYEQYF. CDR3 DNA sequence: TGTGCCAGCAGGGTGGGGCTGAGGAGCTCCTACGAGCAGTACTTC.

This clone was detected a few times. The chain employs TRBV6-1 and TRBJ1-5; D gene unclear. CDR1 and CDR2 (germline): MNHNS, SASEGT. The CDR3 loop spans 12 amino acids. V lost 3 bases and J 4 bases, leaving 4 bases between the germline ends. The CDR3: CASSEPNQPQHF. CDR3 coding DNA: TGTGCCAGCAGTGAGCCAAATCAGCCCCAGCATTTT.

There are a few counts of this clone. V usage is TRBV11-1 and J usage is TRBJ1-6; weak D call: TRBD1 (5 bases). V gave up 3 bases and J gave up 0 bases, with 9 bases separating them. CDR1 and CDR2 (germline): SGHAT, FQDESV (reference sequence). The CDR3 length is 16 residues. CDR3 residues: CASSLGRSSYNSPLHF. The CDR3 DNA reads as TGTGCCAGCAGCTTGGGGCGGAGCTCCTATAATTCACCCCTCCACTTT.

The V call is TRBV11-2, the J call TRBJ2-7, with D perhaps matching TRBD1 (5 bases). The length of the CDR3 is 16 residues. V lost 0 bases to trimming and J lost 2 bases, with 14 bases between them. CDR1 is SGHAT and CDR2 is FQNNGV in the germline V gene. For the CDR3, the DNA is TGTGCCAGCAGCTTAGATAGAATTACAGGCACCTACGAGCAGTACGTC. This sequence encodes CASSLDRITGTYEQYV.

The chain carries TRBV15 and TRBJ2-7; D not resolved. Germline CDR1 and CDR2: LNHNV and YYDKDF (reference sequence). The germline V and J ends were trimmed by 0 bases and 0 bases, with 12 bases remaining between them. The CDR3 runs to 16 residues. DNA for the CDR3: TGTGCCACCAGCAGAGATGGCAGTCTCAGCTCCTACGAGCAGTACTTC. As protein: CATSRDGSLSSYEQYF.

This sequence joins TRBV4-2 and TRBJ2-4; tentatively, D is TRBD1 or TRBD2 (5 bases each). Trimming stripped 0 bases from V and 0 bases from J, with 15 bases between. The V gene's germline CDR1 is LGHNA and CDR2 YNFKEQ. CDR3 length: 18 residues. The CDR3 protein is CASSQELAMGEAKNIQYF. For the CDR3, the DNA is TGTGCCAGCAGCCAAGAGTTGGCGATGGGGGAAGCCAAAAACATTCAGTACTTC.